The subject of this entry is one TCR beta chain. The target antigen is unknown. These data are taken from a study of shared clonotypes between healthy human individuals. CD8 cells regarded as naive lacked CD45RO, were positively chosen for CCR7, and omitted terminally differentiated effector memory CD45RA+ cells. After removal of 4 bases from V and 2 bases from J, the junction contained 5 bases not matched to a gene. Looked up from germline, CDR1 is SGHRS and CDR2 is YFSETQ. The CDR3 has 16 residues. Sequenced by immunoSEQ multiplex PCR; TCRdb stores in-frame clones only, minus some. This sample has about 2.1 million clones, with about 94% found just once. Findings and limits, study-wide: The sole specimen, blood, was sampled, and tissue repertoires likely differ. Rarefaction gave evidence that sorted-subset sequencing remained incomplete despite large depth.

Material: naive CD8+ T cells from PBMCs. The TCR sequence derives from a man aged 18 to 30 in good health. Some clones in this sample may be carry-over from other donors' samples. This chain connects TRBV5-1 to TRBJ2-3; 12 bases match TRBD2. CDR3 sequence (DNA): TGCGCCAGCAGCACCGGACTAGCGGGACCCACAGATACGCAGTATTTT. It encodes CASSTGLAGPTDTQYF.